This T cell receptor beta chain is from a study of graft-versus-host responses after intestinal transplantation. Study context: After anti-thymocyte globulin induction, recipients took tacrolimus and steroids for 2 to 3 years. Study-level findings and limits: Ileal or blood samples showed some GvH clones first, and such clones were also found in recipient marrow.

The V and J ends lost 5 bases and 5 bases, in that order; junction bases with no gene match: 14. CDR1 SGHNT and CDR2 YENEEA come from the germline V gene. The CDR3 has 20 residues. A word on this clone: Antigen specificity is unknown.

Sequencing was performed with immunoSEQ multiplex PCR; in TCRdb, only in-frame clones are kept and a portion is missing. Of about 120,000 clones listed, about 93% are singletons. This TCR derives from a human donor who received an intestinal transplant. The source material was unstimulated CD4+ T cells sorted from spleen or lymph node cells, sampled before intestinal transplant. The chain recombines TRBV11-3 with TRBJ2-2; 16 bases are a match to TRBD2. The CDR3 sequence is CASSHSPGLAGGRWTGELFF. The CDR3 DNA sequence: TGTGCCAGCAGCCACTCTCCGGGACTAGCGGGAGGGCGTTGGACCGGGGAGCTGTTTTTT. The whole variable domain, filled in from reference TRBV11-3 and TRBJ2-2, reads EAGVVQSPRYKIIEKKQPVAFWCNPISGHNTLYWYLQNLGQGPELLIRYENEEAVDDSQLPKDRFSAERLKGVDSTLKIQPAELGDSAVYLCASSHSPGLAGGRWTGELFFGEGSRLTVL.